These 26 T cell receptor beta chains came from one sample sequenced in a study of cytomegalovirus exposure and HLA in healthy donors. TCRdb's table, derived via immunoSEQ multiplex PCR, lists solely in-frame clones and lacks some. The profile shows 150,000 to 200,000 clones, 84% of them singletons. Sequenced input: PBMCs. The receptor source for this set is a man aged 18 to 30 in good health and CMV-seropositive.

This clone was recorded only once. The chain uses TRBV7-8 and TRBJ2-5; 10 bases line up with TRBD1. Trimming removed 5 bases from V and 1 base from J; junction bases left unmatched: 13. CDR1 is SGHVS, CDR2 FQNEAQ, per germline. The CDR3 has 18 residues. The CDR3 sequence: CASSPLPDRGPPQETQYF. In DNA form, the CDR3 reads TGTGCCAGCAGCCCCCTGCCTGACAGGGGGCCCCCCCAAGAGACCCAGTACTTC.

The CDR3 DNA follows: TGTGCCAGCAGCCTGGTTGGCGACAACCAGTTCTTC. Protein product: CASSLVGDNQFF. J is TRBJ2-1 and V is TRBV9, with no clear D. Looked up from germline, CDR1 is SGDLS and CDR2 is YYNGEE. V shed 4 bases and J shed 13 bases, with 15 bases lying between them. The CDR3 length is 12 residues.

The V gene is TRBV5-1, the J gene TRBJ1-2; TRBD1 matches at 7 bases. Germline lookup yields CDR1 SGHRS and CDR2 YFSETQ. J gave up 5 bases and V 2 bases, and 9 bases lay outside the gene matches. The CDR3 has 15 residues. The CDR3 sequence: CASSLGDSVPYGYTF. The CDR3 nucleotides are TGCGCCAGCAGCTTAGGGGACAGCGTTCCTTATGGCTACACCTTC.

This clone was seen only a few times. This chain connects TRBV6-6 to TRBJ1-2; possible D gene TRBD1, 5 bases. Germline V gene lookup returns CDR1 MNHNY and CDR2 SVGAGI (reference sequence). The CDR3 has 14 residues. V gave up 0 bases and J gave up 6 bases, with 11 bases separating them. CDR3 sequence (DNA): TGTGCCAGCAGTTACTCAGGAACAGGTCATGGCTACACCTTC. Translation gives CASSYSGTGHGYTF.

V usage is TRBV6-5 and J usage is TRBJ2-7; 11 bases are a match to TRBD2. The junction had 7 bases not matched to a gene; V was cut back by 4 bases and J by 2 bases. Germline CDR1 reads MNHEY; CDR2 reads SVGAGI. This CDR3 spans 16 amino acids. CDR3 bases: TGTGCCAGCAGTTTCGAAACTAGCGGGAGACCCTACGAGCAGTACTTC. Protein sequence: CASSFETSGRPYEQYF.

The V gene is TRBV9, the J gene TRBJ2-5, with TRBD2 as a possible D gene (6 bases). Germline CDR1 and CDR2: SGDLS and YYNGEE. The CDR3 has 14 residues. The germline V and J ends were trimmed by 4 bases and 5 bases, with 15 bases remaining between them. Here the CDR3 reads CASSRLESLETQYF. DNA of the CDR3: TGTGCCAGCAGCCGACTAGAGTCTTTGGAGACCCAGTACTTC.

CDR3 bases: TGTGCCAGCAGCGTAGATGGAGGGATCGGTCAGCCCCAGCATTTT. Amino acids: CASSVDGGIGQPQHF. The chain links TRBV9 to TRBJ1-5; D not resolved. The CDR3 spans 15 residues. Germline V gene sequence: CDR1 SGDLS, CDR2 YYNGEE. V was clipped by 0 bases and J by 6 bases, with 13 bases between them. The entire variable domain, with the rest obtained from reference TRBV9 and TRBJ1-5, is as follows: DSGVTQTPKHLITATGQRVTLRCSPRSGDLSVYWYQQSLDQGLQFLIQYYNGEERAKGNILERFSAQQFPDLHSELNLSSLELGDSALYFCASSVDGGIGQPQHFGDGTRLSIL.

The genes are TRBV27 and TRBJ2-3, with unresolved D. Per germline, CDR1 MNHEY and CDR2 SMNVEV (reference sequence). With 2 bases removed from V and 3 bases from J, the gap between germline ends came to 6 bases. The CDR3 runs 13 residues. The CDR3 DNA sequence: TGTGCCAGCAGTTTAATGAGGACAGATACGCAGTATTTT. Amino acid sequence: CASSLMRTDTQYF.

The J gene is TRBJ1-2, the V gene TRBV4-1; the match to TRBD1 covers 7 bases. After removal of 6 bases from V and 0 bases from J, the junction contained 4 bases not matched to a gene. This CDR3 spans 14 amino acids. Germline values: CDR1 MGHRA, CDR2 YSYEKL. The CDR3 DNA reads TGCGCCAGCAGATCCGGGACAGCTAACTATGGCTACACCTTC. Translating gives CASRSGTANYGYTF.

The rearrangement joins TRBV5-4 to TRBJ1-1, with TRBD1 matching over 7 bases. The CDR3 loop spans 14 amino acids. Germline CDR1 is SGHNT and CDR2 is YYREEE (reference sequence). With 4 bases clipped from V and 4 bases from J, the junction kept 7 bases outside the gene matches. The CDR3 bases are TGTGCCAGCAGCCTGACAGGGAGGAGCACTGAAGCTTTCTTT. Protein: CASSLTGRSTEAFF. Full variable domain (remainder filled in from reference TRBV5-4 and TRBJ1-1): ETGVTQSPTHLIKTRGQQVTLRCSSQSGHNTVSWYQQALGQGPQFIFQYYREEENGRGNFPPRFSGLQFPNYSSELNVNALELDDSALYLCASSLTGRSTEAFFGQGTRLTVV.

This rearrangement joins TRBV28 to TRBJ2-4, with D perhaps matching TRBD2 (6 bases). Germline lookup yields CDR1 MDHEN and CDR2 SYDVKM. The CDR3 contains 15 residues. The V end lost 5 bases, the J end lost 2 bases, and 13 bases lay between the germline ends. CDR3: CASSPGGMSKNIQYF. The CDR3 DNA sequence: TGTGCCAGCAGTCCTGGGGGGATGTCCAAAAACATTCAGTACTTC.

This sequence joins TRBV9 and TRBJ2-3, with 7 positions matching TRBD2. This CDR3 spans 14 amino acids. J gave up 5 bases and V 4 bases, and 7 bases lay outside the gene matches. CDR1 and CDR2 from the germline V gene are SGDLS and YYNGEE. The CDR3 loop is CASSISGGVDTQYF. The CDR3 DNA sequence: TGTGCCAGCAGCATTAGTGGGGGGGTAGATACGCAGTATTTT.

This clone was seen more than once but under ten times. The V and J genes are TRBV20-1 and TRBJ1-4, with D possibly TRBD1 on 5 matching bases. V was clipped by 7 bases and J by 11 bases, with 14 bases between them. This CDR3 contains 11 residues. The V gene's germline CDR1 is DFQATT and CDR2 SNEGSKA (reference sequence). Here the CDR3 DNA reads TGCAGTGTCACCGACCGGGGGAAACTGTTTTTT. It yields the protein CSVTDRGKLFF.

The chain combines TRBV5-1 with TRBJ2-3; D gene ambiguous. CDR1 and CDR2 from the germline V gene are SGHRS and YFSETQ. Trimming cost V 0 bases and J 0 bases, with 8 bases left between them. The length of the CDR3 is 15 residues. CDR3 sequence reads: CASSLDLYSTDTQYF. In DNA, the CDR3 is TGCGCCAGCAGCTTGGACCTCTATAGCACAGATACGCAGTATTTT.

The CDR3: CAWTRGVLDGNTIYF. The CDR3 DNA sequence: TGTGCCTGGACCCGCGGGGTCTTGGACGGAAACACCATATATTTT. The V call is TRBV30, the J call TRBJ1-3, with unresolved D. Trimming removed 4 bases at V and 4 bases at J, with 17 bases between. From germline, CDR1 is GTSNPN and CDR2 SVGIG (reference sequence). The CDR3 spans 15 residues.

Worth noting for this clone: One end of the junction fails to match germline, which may point to a read error. The chain has TRBV7-8 and TRBJ1-2; 8 nucleotides line up with TRBD1. This CDR3 region has 13 residues. The V gene's germline CDR1 is SGHVS and CDR2 FQNEAQ. The CDR3 nucleotides are TGTGCCAGCAGCTTAGCGGGGGATCGGACAGGGCTCTTC. Encoded protein: CASSLAGDRTGLF. Complete variable domain (other parts from reference TRBV7-8 and TRBJ1-2): GAGVSQSPRYKVAKRGQDVALRCDPISGHVSLFWYQQALGQGPEFLTYFQNEAQLDKSGLPSDRFFAERPEGSVSTLKIQRTQQEDSAVYLCASSLAGDRTGLFGSGTRLTVV.

The chain employs TRBV28 and TRBJ2-7, with 10 bases fitting TRBD2. CDR1 is MDHEN, CDR2 SYDVKM, per germline. The CDR3 totals 15 residues. V was pared by 3 bases and J by 2 bases, with 4 bases of the junction left unmatched. This CDR3 reads CASSLSSGRPYEQYF. In nucleotides, the CDR3 is TGTGCCAGCAGTTTGAGTAGCGGGAGGCCCTACGAGCAGTACTTC.

V gene TRBV11-1 combines with J gene TRBJ2-7, with TRBD1 matching over 9 bases. CDR1 is SGHAT, CDR2 FQDESV, per germline (reference sequence). Trimming at V came to 5 bases and at J to 6 bases, leaving 17 bases not matched to a gene. This CDR3 is 17 amino acids long. The CDR3 sequence: CASSINLPGQGRFEQYF. CDR3 bases: TGTGCCAGCAGCATAAATCTTCCGGGACAGGGTAGGTTCGAGCAGTACTTC.

The chain is built from TRBV19 and TRBJ1-1; TRBD1 matches 7 bases. The CDR3 is 15 residues long. J lost 3 bases, V lost 4 bases, and 8 bases had no gene match. Germline lookup yields CDR1 LNHDA and CDR2 SQIVND (reference sequence). The CDR3 is CASSTLTGWDTEAFF. The CDR3 DNA sequence: TGTGCCAGTAGTACCCTGACAGGGTGGGACACTGAAGCTTTCTTT.

V and J are TRBV7-2 and TRBJ2-7, with 11 bases matching TRBD1. The CDR3 runs to 13 residues. Unmatched junction bases numbered 2, after V lost 4 bases and J lost 6 bases. CDR1 is SGHTA, CDR2 FQGNSA, per germline. The CDR3 bases are TGTGCCAGCAGCTGGACAGGGGGCGTCGAGCAGTACTTC. Its protein is CASSWTGGVEQYF. The full variable domain, its missing parts supplied by reference TRBV7-2 and TRBJ2-7, is GAGVSQSPSNKVTEKGKDVELRCDPISGHTALYWYRQSLGQGLEFLIYFQGNSAPDKSGLPSDRFSAERTGGSVSTLTIQRTQQEDSAVYLCASSWTGGVEQYFGPGTRLTVT.

V gene TRBV29-1 combines with J gene TRBJ2-5, with D unresolved. The CDR3 is 12 residues long. Looked up from germline, CDR1 is SQVTM and CDR2 is ANQGSEA. The V end lost 4 bases, the J end lost 1 base, and 7 bases lay between the germline ends. The DNA of the CDR3 is TGCAGCGTTGGTTCATTCCAAGAGACCCAGTACTTC. Translating gives CSVGSFQETQYF.

This chain uses TRBV7-3 with TRBJ2-1, with TRBD1 matching over 7 bases. Germline values: CDR1 SGHTA, CDR2 FQGTGA. Germline trimming cut 7 bases from V and 7 bases from J; bases unmatched to any gene: 7. The CDR3 is 13 amino acids. The CDR3 loop reads CASITEGANEQFF. The CDR3 nucleotides are TGTGCCAGCATTACAGAGGGGGCGAATGAGCAGTTCTTC.

The genes are TRBV11-2 and TRBJ2-7; possible D gene TRBD1, 5 bases. This CDR3 comprises 15 residues. V gave up 1 base and J gave up 3 bases, with 13 bases separating them. Looked up from germline, CDR1 is SGHAT and CDR2 is FQNNGV. Here the CDR3 reads CASSLVQGQLYEQYF. DNA of the CDR3: TGTGCCAGCAGCTTAGTTCAGGGCCAACTCTACGAGCAGTACTTC.

This chain uses TRBV29-1 with TRBJ2-5, with 9 bases matching TRBD2. With V trimmed by 6 bases and J by 7 bases, 9 bases remained unmatched. The germline CDR1 and CDR2 sequences are SQVTM and ANQGSEA. There are 13 residues in the CDR3. The CDR3 loop is CSVGGGVIGTQYF. In nucleotides, the CDR3 is TGCAGCGTGGGCGGGGGGGTCATTGGGACCCAGTACTTC. Together with reference TRBV29-1 and TRBJ2-5, the CDR3 gives the full variable domain: SAVISQKPSRDICQRGTSLTIQCQVDSQVTMMFWYRQQPGQSLTLIATANQGSEATYESGFVIDKFPISRPNLTFSTLTVSNMSPEDSSIYLCSVGGGVIGTQYFGPGTRLLVL.

The chain couples TRBV28 to TRBJ2-7, with a tentative D call TRBD1 (5 bases). The CDR3 consists of 15 residues. The germline V and J ends were trimmed by 4 bases and 0 bases, with 13 bases remaining between them. The germline V gene has CDR1 MDHEN and CDR2 SYDVKM. CDR3 sequence reads: CASSYRGVSSYEQYF. The CDR3 coding sequence is TGTGCCAGCAGTTATAGGGGCGTGAGCTCCTACGAGCAGTACTTC.

This clone was seen once. This sequence joins TRBV9 and TRBJ2-7; 7 nucleotides agree with TRBD1. Germline CDR1 is SGDLS and CDR2 is YYNGEE. There are 13 residues in the CDR3. Trimming took 5 bases from V and 1 from J; bases not matched to a gene: 3. CDR3 DNA: TGTGCCAGCAGTATGACAGGGTCCTACGAGCAGTACTTC. Amino acid sequence: CASSMTGSYEQYF.